The 6 T cell receptor beta chains given below trace back to one sample, sequenced in a study of T cells in Graves' hyperthyroidism and ophthalmopathy. The CDR3 regions of TCR beta were amplified from RNA transcripts. RT-PCR in the first round (using the HTBI primer set) targeted the TCR CDR3. MiXCR, applied by TCRdb to the multiplex PCR reads, yields one record per CDR3 protein. Of 600,000 to 700,000 distinct CDR3 sequences listed, just under 45% are singletons. The sequencing input was peripheral blood or thyroid tissue (not recorded which). These receptors were taken from an adult man with Graves' disease, either hyperthyroidism or ophthalmopathy (not recorded which).

V and J are TRBV9 and TRBJ1-1; the match to TRBD1 covers 8 bases. Losses at the gene ends were 0 bases for V and 11 bases for J; bases not matched to a gene: 12. The germline gives CDR1 SGDLS, CDR2 YYNGEE. The CDR3 consists of 15 residues. In DNA form, the CDR3 reads TGTGCCAGCAGCGTAGCTTGGACAGGGAAAGTTTCCGCTTTCTTT. Translating it yields CASSVAWTGKVSAFF. Full variable domain (missing parts from reference TRBV9 and TRBJ1-1): DSGVTQTPKHLITATGQRVTLRCSPRSGDLSVYWYQQSLDQGLQFLIQYYNGEERAKGNILERFSAQQFPDLHSELNLSSLELGDSALYFCASSVAWTGKVSAFFGQGTRLTVV.

The V and J genes are TRBV12-3 or TRBV12-4 and TRBJ1-4, with TRBD1 matching 7 bases. V lost 6 bases and J lost 15; bases outside the gene matches: 19. The CDR3 is made up of 15 amino acids. For the CDR3, the DNA is TGTGCCAGCAGCCCCGGACAGGAGGACCTGAACAAGGTGTTTTTT. Its protein is CASSPGQEDLNKVFF.

The rearrangement links TRBV5-1 to TRBJ1-5, with a possible D match to TRBD1 (6 bases). V was trimmed by 7 bases and J by 8 bases, leaving 19 bases between them. The CDR3 is made up of 14 amino acids. The germline CDR1 and CDR2 sequences are SGHRS and YFSETQ. In DNA, the CDR3 is TGCGCCAGCTGCGTCCACACAGGGTCAGAGCCCCAGCATTTT. Amino acids: CASCVHTGSEPQHF.

V usage is TRBV20-1 and J usage is TRBJ1-5; TRBD1 might be the D (5 bases). CDR3 length: 15 amino acids. The germline V gene has CDR1 DFQATT and CDR2 SNEGSKA (reference sequence). Deletions cut 2 bases from V and 6 bases from J, with 17 bases between. This CDR3 reads CSARKDSGRGQPQHF. In DNA, the CDR3 is TGCAGTGCTAGAAAAGACAGCGGTCGGGGTCAGCCCCAGCATTTT.

On this clonotype: This sequence may be a read error, since a much larger clone differs from it by one base. The chain combines TRBV29-1 with TRBJ1-1, with unresolved D. Germline V gene data show CDR1 as SQVTM and CDR2 as ANQGSEA. V lost 1 base to trimming and J lost 6 bases, with 12 bases between them. The CDR3 extends over 13 amino acids. The CDR3: CSVEGTGGPEAFF. CDR3 in DNA: TGCAGCGTTGAAGGGACGGGAGGCCCTGAAGCTTTCTTT.

V gene TRBV29-1 combines with J gene TRBJ2-7; 7 bases match TRBD2. Losses at the gene ends were 4 bases for V and 5 bases for J; bases not matched to a gene: 5. This CDR3 contains 12 residues. The germline V gene encodes CDR1 SQVTM and CDR2 ANQGSEA. DNA of the CDR3: TGCAGCGTTGCGGTTCGGGGGGACGAGCAGTACTTC. Its translation is CSVAVRGDEQYF.